A single T cell receptor beta chain is shown here with its context. This sample stems from a study of blood T cell repertoires in COVID-19. Background on the study: Sites in the United States, Italy and Spain provided acute and convalescent COVID-19 samples. The analysed material was cDNA or gDNA that came from T cells, B-cell-depleted T cells, or PBMCs.

This CDR3 is 14 amino acids long. Deletions cut 1 base from V and 3 bases from J, with 10 bases between. CDR1 is LNHDA, CDR2 SQIVND, per germline (reference sequence). The authors' processing: Reference gene primers were amplified, and this amplification served to estimate nucleated cell counts. Assay used: immunoSEQ multiplex PCR; TCRdb lists only in-frame clones, some missing. The DNA was the basis for D and trimming; V, J and clone size are from that table. The profile shows 95,000 to 150,000 clones, over 75% of them singletons. Sequenced sample: peripheral blood. The TCR was taken from a man aged 80 or over with acute or convalescent COVID-19. This sequence joins TRBV19 and TRBJ2-7; TRBD1 is a possible D gene (6 bases). The CDR3 reads CASSIGDKYYEQYF. CDR3 nucleotide sequence: TGTGCCAGTAGTATAGGGGACAAATACTACGAGCAGTACTTC.